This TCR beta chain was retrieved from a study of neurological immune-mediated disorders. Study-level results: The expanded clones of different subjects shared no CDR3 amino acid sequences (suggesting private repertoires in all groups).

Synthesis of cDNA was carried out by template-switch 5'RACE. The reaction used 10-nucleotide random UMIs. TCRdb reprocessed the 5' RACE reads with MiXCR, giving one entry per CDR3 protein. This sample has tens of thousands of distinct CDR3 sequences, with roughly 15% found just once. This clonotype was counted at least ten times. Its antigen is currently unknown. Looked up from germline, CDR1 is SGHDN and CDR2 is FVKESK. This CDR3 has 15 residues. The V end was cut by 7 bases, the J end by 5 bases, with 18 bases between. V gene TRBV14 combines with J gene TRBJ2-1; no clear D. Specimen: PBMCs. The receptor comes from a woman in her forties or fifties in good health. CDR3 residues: CASTVSTGWNNEQFF. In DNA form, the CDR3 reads TGTGCCAGCACCGTATCAACCGGGTGGAACAATGAGCAGTTCTTC.